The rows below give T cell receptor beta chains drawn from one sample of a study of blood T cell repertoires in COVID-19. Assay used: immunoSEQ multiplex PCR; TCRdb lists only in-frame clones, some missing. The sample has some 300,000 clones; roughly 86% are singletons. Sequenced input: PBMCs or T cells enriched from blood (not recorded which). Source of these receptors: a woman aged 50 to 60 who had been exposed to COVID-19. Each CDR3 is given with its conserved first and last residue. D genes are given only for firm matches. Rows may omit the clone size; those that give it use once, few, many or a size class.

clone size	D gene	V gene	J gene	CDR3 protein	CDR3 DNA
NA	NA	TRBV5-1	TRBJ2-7	CASSNPSSYEQYF	TGCGCCAGCAGCAACCCGAGCTCCTACGAGCAGTACTTC
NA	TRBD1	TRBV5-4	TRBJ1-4	CASSSGGAYEKLFF	TGTGCCAGCAGCTCAGGGGGCGCCTATGAAAAACTGTTTTTT
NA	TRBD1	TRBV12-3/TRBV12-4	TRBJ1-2	CASRRTGAGYTF	TGTGCCAGCAGAAGGACAGGGGCTGGCTACACCTTC
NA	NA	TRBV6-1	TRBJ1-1	CASSEVQALGAFF	TGTGCCAGCAGTGAAGTACAGGCGCTCGGAGCTTTCTTT
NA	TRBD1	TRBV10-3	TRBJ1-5	CATSEWDSSNQPQHF	TGTGCCACCTCCGAGTGGGACAGCAGCAATCAGCCCCAGCATTTT
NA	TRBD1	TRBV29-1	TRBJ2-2	CSVVTGGKGGELFF	TGCAGCGTTGTAACAGGGGGCAAAGGCGGGGAGCTGTTTTTT
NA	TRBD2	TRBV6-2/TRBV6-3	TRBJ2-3	CASSYSGLATQGTDTQYF	TGTGCCAGCAGTTACTCGGGACTAGCGACCCAAGGGACAGATACGCAGTATTTT
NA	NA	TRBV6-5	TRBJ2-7	CASSYWDTRDEQYF	TGTGCCAGCAGTTACTGGGACACCAGGGACGAGCAGTACTTC
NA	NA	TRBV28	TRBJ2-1	CASGRRYNEQFF	TGTGCCAGCGGCCGTCGATACAATGAGCAGTTCTTC
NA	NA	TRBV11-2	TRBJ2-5	CASSLPGVQETQYF	TGTGCCAGCAGCTTGCCGGGGGTACAAGAGACCCAGTACTTC
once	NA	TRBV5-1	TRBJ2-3	CASSLAGGANTDTQYF	TGCGCCAGCAGCTTGGCCGGGGGAGCCAACACAGATACGCAGTATTTT
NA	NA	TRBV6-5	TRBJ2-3	CASREDGGRDTQYF	TGTGCCAGCAGGGAGGATGGGGGGAGGGATACGCAGTATTTT
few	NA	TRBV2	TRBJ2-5	CASSVGLPVPETQYF	TGTGCCAGCAGTGTGGGACTCCCAGTTCCCGAGACCCAGTACTTC
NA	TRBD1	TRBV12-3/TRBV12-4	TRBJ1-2	CASRLTGTDGYTF	TGTGCCAGCAGGCTAACCGGGACAGATGGCTACACCTTC
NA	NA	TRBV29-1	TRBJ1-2	CSVGGGADYGYTF	TGCAGCGTTGGTGGGGGCGCGGACTATGGCTACACCTTC
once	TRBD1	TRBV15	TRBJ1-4	CATSAGTGGNEKLFF	TGTGCCACCAGCGCGGGGACAGGGGGTAATGAAAAACTGTTTTTT
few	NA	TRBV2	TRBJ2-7	CASSDRMEQYF	TGTGCCAGCAGTGATAGAATGGAGCAGTACTTC
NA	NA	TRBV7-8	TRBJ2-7	CASSLGSTGEQYF	TGTGCCAGCAGCTTAGGGTCAACGGGGGAGCAGTACTTC
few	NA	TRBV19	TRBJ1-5	CASSIPGPQGSNQPQHF	TGTGCCAGTAGTATCCCCGGGCCCCAGGGGAGCAATCAGCCCCAGCATTTT
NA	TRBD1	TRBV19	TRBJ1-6	CASSITGTVGSPLHF	TGTGCCAGTAGTATCACCGGGACAGTAGGCTCACCCCTCCACTTT
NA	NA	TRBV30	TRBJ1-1	CAWDSTGSVDTEAFF	TGTGCCTGGGATTCTACAGGGTCGGTGGACACTGAAGCTTTCTTT
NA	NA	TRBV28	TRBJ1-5	CASSSLRGFSNQPQHF	TGTGCCAGCAGTTCCCTACGGGGATTTAGCAATCAGCCCCAGCATTTT
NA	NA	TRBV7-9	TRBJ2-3	CASSFGQGGGGTDTQYF	TGTGCCAGCAGCTTTGGGCAGGGAGGTGGGGGCACAGATACGCAGTATTTT
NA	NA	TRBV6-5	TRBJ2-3	CASSYTPGGTDTQYF	TGTGCCAGCAGTTACACCCCGGGGGGCACAGATACGCAGTATTTT
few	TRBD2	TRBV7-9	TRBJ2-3	CASSAYTGGRLDTQYF	TGTGCCAGCAGCGCCTACACGGGGGGGCGCTTAGATACGCAGTATTTT
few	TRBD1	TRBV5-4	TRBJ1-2	CASSYPGTDHYGYTF	TGTGCCAGCAGCTACCCAGGGACAGACCACTATGGCTACACCTTC
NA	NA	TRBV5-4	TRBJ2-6	CASSSSGVRLLSGANVLTF	TGTGCCAGCAGCTCTTCGGGGGTTCGACTCCTCTCTGGGGCCAACGTCCTGACTTTC
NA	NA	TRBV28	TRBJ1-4	CASSPQGNEKLFF	TGTGCCAGCAGTCCTCAGGGTAATGAAAAACTGTTTTTT
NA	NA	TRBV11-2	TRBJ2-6	CASSLGRSVSGANVLTF	TGTGCCAGCAGCTTAGGAAGATCGGTCTCTGGGGCCAACGTCCTGACTTTC
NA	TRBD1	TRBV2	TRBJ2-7	CASSERAGQGALGSYEQYF	TGTGCCAGCAGTGAGCGAGCGGGACAGGGGGCATTGGGAAGCTACGAGCAGTACTTC
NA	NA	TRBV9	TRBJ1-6	CASSVGAEGNSPLHF	TGTGCCAGCAGCGTAGGGGCCGAGGGTAATTCACCCCTCCACTTT
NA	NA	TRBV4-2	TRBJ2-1	CASSQLENEQFF	TGTGCCAGCAGCCAACTTGAGAATGAGCAGTTCTTC
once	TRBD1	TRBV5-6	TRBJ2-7	CASSGQGAGSYEQYF	TGTGCCAGCAGCGGACAGGGGGCCGGATCCTACGAGCAGTACTTC
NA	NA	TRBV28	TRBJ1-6	CASSFPGASNSPLHF	TGTGCCAGCAGTTTCCCGGGAGCCTCTAATTCACCCCTCCACTTT
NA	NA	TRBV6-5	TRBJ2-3	CASRKTGPTDTQYF	TGTGCCAGCAGAAAGACAGGACCCACAGATACGCAGTATTTT
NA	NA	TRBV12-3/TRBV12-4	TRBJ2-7	CASSLIGSYEQYF	TGTGCCAGCAGTTTAATAGGGAGTTACGAGCAGTACTTC
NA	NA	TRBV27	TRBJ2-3	CASSLDQGFMNTQYF	TGTGCCAGCAGTTTAGATCAGGGGTTCATGAATACGCAGTATTTT
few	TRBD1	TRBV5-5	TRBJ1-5	CASSPDRGHQPQHF	TGTGCCAGCAGCCCAGACAGGGGGCATCAGCCCCAGCATTTT